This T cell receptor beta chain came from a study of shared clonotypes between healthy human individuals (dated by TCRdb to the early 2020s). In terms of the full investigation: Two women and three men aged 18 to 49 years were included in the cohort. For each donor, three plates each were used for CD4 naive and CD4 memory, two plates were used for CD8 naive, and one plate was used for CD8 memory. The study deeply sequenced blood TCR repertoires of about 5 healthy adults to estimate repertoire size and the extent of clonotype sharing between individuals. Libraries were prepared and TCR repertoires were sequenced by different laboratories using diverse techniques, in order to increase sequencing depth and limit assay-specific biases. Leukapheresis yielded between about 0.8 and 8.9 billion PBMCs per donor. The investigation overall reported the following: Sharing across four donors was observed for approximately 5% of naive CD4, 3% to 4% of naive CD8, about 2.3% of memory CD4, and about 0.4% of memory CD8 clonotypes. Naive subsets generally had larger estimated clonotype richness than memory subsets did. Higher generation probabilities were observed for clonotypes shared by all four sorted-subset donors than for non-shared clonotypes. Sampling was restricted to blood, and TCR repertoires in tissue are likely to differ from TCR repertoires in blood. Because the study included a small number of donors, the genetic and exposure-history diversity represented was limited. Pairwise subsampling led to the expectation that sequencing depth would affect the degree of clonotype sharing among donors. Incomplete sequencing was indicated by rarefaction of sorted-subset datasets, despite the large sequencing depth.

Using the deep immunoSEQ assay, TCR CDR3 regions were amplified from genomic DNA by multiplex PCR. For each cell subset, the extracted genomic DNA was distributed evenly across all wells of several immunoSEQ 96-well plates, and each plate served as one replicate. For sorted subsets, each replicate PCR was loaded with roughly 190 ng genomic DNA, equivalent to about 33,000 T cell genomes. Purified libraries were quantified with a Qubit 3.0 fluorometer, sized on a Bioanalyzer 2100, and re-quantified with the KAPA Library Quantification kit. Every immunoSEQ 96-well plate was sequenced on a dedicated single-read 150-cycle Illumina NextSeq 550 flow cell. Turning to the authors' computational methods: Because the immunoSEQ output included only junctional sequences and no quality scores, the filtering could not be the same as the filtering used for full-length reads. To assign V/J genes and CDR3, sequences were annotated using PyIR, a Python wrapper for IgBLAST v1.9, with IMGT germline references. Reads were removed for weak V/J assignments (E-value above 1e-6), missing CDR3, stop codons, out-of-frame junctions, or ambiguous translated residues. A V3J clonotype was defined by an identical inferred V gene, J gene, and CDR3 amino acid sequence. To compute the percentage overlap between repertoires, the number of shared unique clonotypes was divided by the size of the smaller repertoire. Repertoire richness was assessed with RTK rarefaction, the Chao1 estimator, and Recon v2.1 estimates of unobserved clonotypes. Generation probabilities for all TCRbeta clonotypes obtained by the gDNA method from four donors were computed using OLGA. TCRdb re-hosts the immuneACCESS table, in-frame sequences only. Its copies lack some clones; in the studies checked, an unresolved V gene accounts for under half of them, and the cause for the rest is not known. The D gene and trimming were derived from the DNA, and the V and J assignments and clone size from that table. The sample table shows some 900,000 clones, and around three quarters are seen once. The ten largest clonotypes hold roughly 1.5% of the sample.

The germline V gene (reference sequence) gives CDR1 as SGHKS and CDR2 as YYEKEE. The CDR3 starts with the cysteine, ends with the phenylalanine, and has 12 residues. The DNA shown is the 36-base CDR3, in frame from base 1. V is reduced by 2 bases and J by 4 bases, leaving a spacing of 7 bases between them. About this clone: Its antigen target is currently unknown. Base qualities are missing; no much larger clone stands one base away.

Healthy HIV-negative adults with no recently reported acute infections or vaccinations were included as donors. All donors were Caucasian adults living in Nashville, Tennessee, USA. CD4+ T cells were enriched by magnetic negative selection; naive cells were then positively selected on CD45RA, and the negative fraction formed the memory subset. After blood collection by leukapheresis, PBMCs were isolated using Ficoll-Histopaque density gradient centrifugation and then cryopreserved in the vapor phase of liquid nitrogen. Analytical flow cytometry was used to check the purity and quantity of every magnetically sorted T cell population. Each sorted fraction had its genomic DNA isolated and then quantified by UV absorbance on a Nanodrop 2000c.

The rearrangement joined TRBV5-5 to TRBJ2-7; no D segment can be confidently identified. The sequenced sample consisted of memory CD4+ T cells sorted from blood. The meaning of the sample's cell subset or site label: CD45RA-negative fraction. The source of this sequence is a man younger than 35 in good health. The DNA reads TGTGCCAGCAGCTTTCAGGAGTACGAGCAGTACTTC. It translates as CASSFQEYEQYF.